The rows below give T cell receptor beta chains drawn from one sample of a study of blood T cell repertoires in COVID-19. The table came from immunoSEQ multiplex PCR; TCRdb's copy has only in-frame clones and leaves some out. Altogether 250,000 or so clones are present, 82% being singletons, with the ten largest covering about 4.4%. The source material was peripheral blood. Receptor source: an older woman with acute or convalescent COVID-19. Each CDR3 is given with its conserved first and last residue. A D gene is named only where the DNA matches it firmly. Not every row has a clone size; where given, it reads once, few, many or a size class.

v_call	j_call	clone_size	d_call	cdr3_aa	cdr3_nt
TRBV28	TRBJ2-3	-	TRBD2	CASSASGTSRGAQYF	TGTGCCAGCAGTGCCTCCGGGACTAGCAGAGGTGCGCAGTATTTT
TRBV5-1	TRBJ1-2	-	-	CASSLAGNGYTF	TGCGCCAGCAGCTTGGCAGGGAATGGCTACACCTTC
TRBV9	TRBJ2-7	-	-	CASSVGGEGYEQYF	TGTGCCAGCAGCGTAGGGGGTGAGGGCTACGAGCAGTACTTC
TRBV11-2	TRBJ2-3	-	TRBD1	CASSHRGQTQYF	TGTGCCAGCAGCCACAGGGGCCAAACGCAGTATTTT
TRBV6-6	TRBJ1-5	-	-	CASSLTVSNQPQHF	TGTGCCAGCAGCCTAACAGTCTCCAATCAGCCCCAGCATTTT
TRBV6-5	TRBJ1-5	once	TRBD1	CASSAQTGGVQPQHF	TGTGCCAGCAGCGCCCAGACAGGGGGGGTTCAGCCCCAGCATTTT
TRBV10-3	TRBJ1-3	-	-	CAITLEAAGNTIYF	TGTGCCATCACCCTAGAGGCAGCTGGAAACACCATATATTTT
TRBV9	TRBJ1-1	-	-	CASSVEMVSTMNTEAFF	TGTGCCAGCAGCGTAGAGATGGTTTCCACTATGAACACTGAAGCTTTCTTT
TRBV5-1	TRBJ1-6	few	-	CASSLQTEYNSPLHF	TGCGCCAGCAGCTTACAAACAGAATATAATTCACCCCTCCACTTT
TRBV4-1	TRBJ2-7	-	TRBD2	CASSPPGRDEQYF	TGCGCCAGCAGCCCACCCGGGAGGGACGAGCAGTACTTC
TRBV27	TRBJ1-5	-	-	CASSGKGGRGTYSNQPQHF	TGTGCCAGCAGTGGTAAAGGAGGCAGGGGAACCTATAGCAATCAGCCCCAGCATTTT
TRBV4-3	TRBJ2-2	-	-	CASSPNGVGDVAGELFF	TGCGCCAGCAGCCCCAACGGAGTAGGGGATGTCGCCGGGGAGCTGTTTTTT
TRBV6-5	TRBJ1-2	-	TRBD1	CASSYSGTGGLGYTF	TGTGCCAGCAGTTATTCCGGGACAGGGGGCTTGGGCTACACCTTC
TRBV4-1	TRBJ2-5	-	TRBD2	CASSQEGGRGGSGTQYF	TGCGCCAGCAGCCAAGAAGGGGGACGCGGGGGGTCAGGGACCCAGTACTTC